The source of this T cell receptor (beta chain) is a study of regulatory T cells in long-lasting Graves disease. Noted time point: newly diagnosed GD, antithyroid drugs for less than 3 months. Construction of the TCR library relied on RNA isolated from PBMCs. Library construction for TCR beta used iRepertoire HTBI primers and Arm-PCR of CDR3 regions. A single record per CDR3 protein comes from TCRdb applying MiXCR to the multiplex PCR reads. In the table there are hundreds of thousands of distinct CDR3 sequences, around 12% of which are singletons. This clonotype was found many times. These data also featured in a second study, about T cells in Graves' hyperthyroidism and ophthalmopathy. That work adds: During a first-round RT-PCR of the TCR CDR3, the HTBI primer set was used. By a 13 V-J model, ophthalmopathy was set apart from stable hyperthyroidism. Onset of ophthalmopathy came a median approximately 6.5 months after the model predicted it.

The sequence derives from a woman under 40 with Graves disease. Here the sequenced sample was peripheral blood mononuclear cells (PBMCs), taken at new diagnosis, from a patient treated with antithyroid drugs.

The CDR3, as DNA: TGTGCCAGCAGAGGACAGGGGGCAGGGGACCAGCCCCAGCATTTT. Translation gives CASRGQGAGDQPQHF. The rearrangement joins TRBV6-1 to TRBJ1-5; 11 nucleotides agree with TRBD1. Looked up from germline, CDR1 is MNHNS and CDR2 is SASEGT. V dropped 6 bases and J dropped 7; count of bases not matched to a gene: 8. This CDR3 spans 15 amino acids.